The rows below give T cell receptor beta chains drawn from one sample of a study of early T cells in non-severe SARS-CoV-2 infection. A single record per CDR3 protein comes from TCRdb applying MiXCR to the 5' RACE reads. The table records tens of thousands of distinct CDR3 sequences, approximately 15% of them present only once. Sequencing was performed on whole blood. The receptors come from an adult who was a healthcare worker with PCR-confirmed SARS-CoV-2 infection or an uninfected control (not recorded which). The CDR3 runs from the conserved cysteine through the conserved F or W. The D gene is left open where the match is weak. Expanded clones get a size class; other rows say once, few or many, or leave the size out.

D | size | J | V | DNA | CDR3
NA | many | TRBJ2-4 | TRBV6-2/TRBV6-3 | TGTGCCAGCAGTCGCCCCGACCTAGCCAAAAACATTCAGTACTTC | CASSRPDLAKNIQYF
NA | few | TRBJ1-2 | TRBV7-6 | TGTGCCAGCAGTCCCGACCTAACCTATTATGGCTACACCTTC | CASSPDLTYYGYTF
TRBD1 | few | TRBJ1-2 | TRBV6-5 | TGTGCCAGCAGTGGACAGGGCCCTTATGGCTACACCTTC | CASSGQGPYGYTF
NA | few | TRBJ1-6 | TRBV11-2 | TGTGCCAGCAGCCCACGACAAATCCCTTTGCCGAATTCACCCCTCCACTTT | CASSPRQIPLPNSPLHF
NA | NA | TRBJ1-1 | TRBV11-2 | TGTGCCAGCAGGCGTGGGGCTTATTCAGACACTGAAGCTTTCTTT | CASRRGAYSDTEAFF
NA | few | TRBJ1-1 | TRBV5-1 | TGCGCCAGCGGCGGGGTCGGGAGCAACACTGAAGCTTTCTTT | CASGGVGSNTEAFF
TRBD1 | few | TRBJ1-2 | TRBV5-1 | TGCGCCAGCAGCTTCGCGGGACAGGGGGCTGATGGCTACACCTTC | CASSFAGQGADGYTF
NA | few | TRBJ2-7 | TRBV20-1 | TGCAGTGCTAGAGGGAGTCCCACGGGCGAGCAGTACTTC | CSARGSPTGEQYF
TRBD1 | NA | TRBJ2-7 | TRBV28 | TGTGCCAGCAGTTTGGGACAGGGGAGGCAGTACTTC | CASSLGQGRQYF
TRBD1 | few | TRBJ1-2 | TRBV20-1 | TGCGCGGACAGGGGAACGGGCAACTATGGCTACACCTTC | CADRGTGNYGYTF
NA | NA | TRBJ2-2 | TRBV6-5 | TGTGCCAGCAGTATCGAGGGGCGGACCGGGGAGCTGTTTTTT | CASSIEGRTGELFF
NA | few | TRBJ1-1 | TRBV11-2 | TGTGCCAGCAGCTTCCGACTCAACACTGAAGCTTTCTTT | CASSFRLNTEAFF
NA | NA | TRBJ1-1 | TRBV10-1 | TGCGCCAGCAGTGAGTCAACAGGCAGCACTGAAGCTTTCTTT | CASSESTGSTEAFF
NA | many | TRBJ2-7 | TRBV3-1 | TGTGCCAGCGCCCCGGGGGAGGGGGTCTCCTACGAGCAGTACTTC | CASAPGEGVSYEQYF
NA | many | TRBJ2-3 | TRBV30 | TGTGCCTGGAGTGTAGCCGCTGGCCTCGGCAGGGATACGCAGTATTTT | CAWSVAAGLGRDTQYF
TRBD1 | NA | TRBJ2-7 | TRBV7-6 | TGTGCCAGCAGCTTAGGGACAGGGGATTACTACGAGCAGTACTTC | CASSLGTGDYYEQYF
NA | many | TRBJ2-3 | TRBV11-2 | TGTGCCAGCAGCTTAGAGGGTCGCCCGACCGATACGCAGTATTTT | CASSLEGRPTDTQYF
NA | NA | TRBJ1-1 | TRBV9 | TGTGCCAGCAGCGTCACAACCTACACTGAAGCTTTCTTT | CASSVTTYTEAFF
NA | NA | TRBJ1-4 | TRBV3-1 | TGTGCCAGCAGCCAAGGGGCGAAGGAAAAACTGTTTTTT | CASSQGAKEKLFF
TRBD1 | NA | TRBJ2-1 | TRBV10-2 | TGCGCCAGTGATTCGACAGGGGGGAACAATGAGCAGTTCTTC | CASDSTGGNNEQFF
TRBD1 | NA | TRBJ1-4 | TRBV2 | TGTGCCAGCTCAAGGGACAGCAATGAAAAACTGTTTTTT | CASSRDSNEKLFF
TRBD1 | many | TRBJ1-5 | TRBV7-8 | TGTGCCAGCAGCTCAGACGGACAGGGCAATCAGCCCCAGCATTTT | CASSSDGQGNQPQHF
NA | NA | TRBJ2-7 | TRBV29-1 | TGCAGCGTTGAAAGCGCAGGGGACTACGAGCAGTACTTC | CSVESAGDYEQYF
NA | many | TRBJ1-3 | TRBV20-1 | TGCAGTGCTAGAGGATCAGAGGGATTAGGAGAAAACACCATATATTTT | CSARGSEGLGENTIYF
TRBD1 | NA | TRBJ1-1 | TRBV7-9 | TGTGCCAGCAGCCCCGAGAGAGGGGGCGCGGACACTGAAGCTTTCTTT | CASSPERGGADTEAFF
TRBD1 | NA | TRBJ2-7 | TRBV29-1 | TGCAGCGCCCAGGGGACAGGTAGCTCCTACGAGCAGTACTTC | CSAQGTGSSYEQYF
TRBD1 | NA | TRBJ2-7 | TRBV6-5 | TGTGCCAGCACTTACAGGGGCAGCTACGAGCAGTACTTC | CASTYRGSYEQYF
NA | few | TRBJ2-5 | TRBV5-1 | TGCGCCAGCAGCCCCCCCCAAGAGACCCAGTACTTC | CASSPPQETQYF
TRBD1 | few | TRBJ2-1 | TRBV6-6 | TGTGCCAGCAGTTACGGGGACAGGGGCTCCTACAATGAGCAGTTCTTC | CASSYGDRGSYNEQFF
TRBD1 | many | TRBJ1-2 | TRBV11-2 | TGTGCCAGCAGCTACCACAGGGGGCAGACCTATGGCTACACCTTC | CASSYHRGQTYGYTF
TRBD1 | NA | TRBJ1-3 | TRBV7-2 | TGTGCCAGCAGCTCCGGGACAGGGGGTTACACCATATATTTT | CASSSGTGGYTIYF
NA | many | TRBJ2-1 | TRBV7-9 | TGTGCCAGCAGCCGAGCTTTTCAGTTCTTC | CASSRAFQFF
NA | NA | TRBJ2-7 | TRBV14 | TGTGCCAGCAGCTCGTACAGGTTCTACGAGCAGTACTTC | CASSSYRFYEQYF
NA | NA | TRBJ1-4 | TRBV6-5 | TGTGCCAGAACCCAGAGGGGGGAAGATGAAAAACTGTTTTTT | CARTQRGEDEKLFF
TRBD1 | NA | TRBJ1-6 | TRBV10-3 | TGTGCCATCAGGAATCTGACAGGGGTCAATTCACCCCTCCACTTT | CAIRNLTGVNSPLHF
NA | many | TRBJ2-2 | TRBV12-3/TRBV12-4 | TGTGCCAGCAGTTTTTTGAGGGCGAGGACCGGGGAGCTGTTTTTT | CASSFLRARTGELFF
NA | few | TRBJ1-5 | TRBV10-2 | TGCGCCAGCAGTGACGCACGGAGCAATCAGCCCCAGCATTTT | CASSDARSNQPQHF
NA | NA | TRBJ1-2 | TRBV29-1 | TGCAGCGGCGAGGAGGACTATGGCTACACCTTC | CSGEEDYGYTF
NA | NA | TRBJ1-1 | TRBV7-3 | TGTGCCAGCAGCCACCAAGGGGGTGAAGCTTTCTTT | CASSHQGGEAFF
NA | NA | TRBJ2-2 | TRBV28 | TGTGCCAGCAGTTTAAAGGGGACGGGGAGTGTCGGGGAGCTGTTTTTT | CASSLKGTGSVGELFF
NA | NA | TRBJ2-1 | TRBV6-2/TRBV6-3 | TGTGCCAGCAGTTATAAAGTGGCGGGGCCCTACAATGAGCAGTTCTTC | CASSYKVAGPYNEQFF
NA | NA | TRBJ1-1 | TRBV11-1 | TGTGCCAGCAGCTTTCAAGGGGCGGGAGAAGCTTTCTTT | CASSFQGAGEAFF
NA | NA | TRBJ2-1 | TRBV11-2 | TGTGCCAGCAGCCCCCCCGGACCTATTTCTCAGAATGAGCAGTTCTTC | CASSPPGPISQNEQFF
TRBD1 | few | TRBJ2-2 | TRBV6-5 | TGTGCCAGCAGGAGGACAGGGGCTTACACCGGGGAGCTGTTTTTT | CASRRTGAYTGELFF
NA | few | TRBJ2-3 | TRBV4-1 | TGCGCCAGCAGCCAAGCGAGCCTCCCAGATACGCAGTATTTT | CASSQASLPDTQYF
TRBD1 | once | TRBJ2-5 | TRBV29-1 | TGCAGCTATGGGACAGAAGAGACCCAGTACTTC | CSYGTEETQYF